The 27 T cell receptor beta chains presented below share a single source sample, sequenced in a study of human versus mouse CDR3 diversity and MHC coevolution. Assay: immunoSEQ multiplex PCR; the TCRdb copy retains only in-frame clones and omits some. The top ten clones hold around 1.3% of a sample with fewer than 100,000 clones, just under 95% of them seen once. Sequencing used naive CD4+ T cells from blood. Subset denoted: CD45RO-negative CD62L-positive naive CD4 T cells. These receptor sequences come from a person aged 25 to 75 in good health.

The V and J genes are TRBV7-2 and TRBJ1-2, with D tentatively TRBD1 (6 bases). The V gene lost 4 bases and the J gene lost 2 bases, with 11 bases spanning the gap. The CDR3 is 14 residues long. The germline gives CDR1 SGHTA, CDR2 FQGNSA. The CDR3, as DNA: TGTGCCAGCAGCTCATCGACAGGAAACTATGGCTACACCTTC. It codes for CASSSSTGNYGYTF.

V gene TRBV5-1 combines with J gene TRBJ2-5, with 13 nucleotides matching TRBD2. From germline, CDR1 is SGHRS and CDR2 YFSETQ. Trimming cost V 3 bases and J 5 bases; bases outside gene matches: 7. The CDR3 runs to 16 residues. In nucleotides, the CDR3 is TGCGCCAGCAGCTGGACTAGCGGGGGCCCCGGGGAGACCCAGTACTTC. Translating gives CASSWTSGGPGETQYF.

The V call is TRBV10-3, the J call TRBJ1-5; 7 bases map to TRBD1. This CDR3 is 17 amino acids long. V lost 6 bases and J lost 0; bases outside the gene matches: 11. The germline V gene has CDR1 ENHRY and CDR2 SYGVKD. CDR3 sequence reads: CAISGHSGQDSNQPQHF. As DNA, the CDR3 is TGTGCCATCAGCGGACATAGCGGACAGGATAGCAATCAGCCCCAGCATTTT.

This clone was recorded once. This chain's CDR3 is CASSLAPLNTEAFF. The CDR3 nucleotides read TGTGCCAGCAGCTTAGCCCCTCTGAACACTGAAGCTTTCTTT. V usage is TRBV7-2 and J usage is TRBJ1-1; no firm D call. Germline CDR1 is SGHTA and CDR2 is FQGNSA. The V end lost 0 bases, the J end lost 0 bases, and 5 bases lay between the germline ends. This CDR3 is built from 14 residues. Full variable domain (missing parts from reference TRBV7-2 and TRBJ1-1): GAGVSQSPSNKVTEKGKDVELRCDPISGHTALYWYRQSLGQGLEFLIYFQGNSAPDKSGLPSDRFSAERTGGSVSTLTIQRTQQEDSAVYLCASSLAPLNTEAFFGQGTRLTVV.

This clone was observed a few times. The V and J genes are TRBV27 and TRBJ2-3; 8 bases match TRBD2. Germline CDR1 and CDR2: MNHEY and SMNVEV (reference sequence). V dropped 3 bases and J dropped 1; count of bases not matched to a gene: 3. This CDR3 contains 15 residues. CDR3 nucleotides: TGTGCCAGCAGTTTGAATAGCGGGGGCACAGATACGCAGTATTTT. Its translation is CASSLNSGGTDTQYF.

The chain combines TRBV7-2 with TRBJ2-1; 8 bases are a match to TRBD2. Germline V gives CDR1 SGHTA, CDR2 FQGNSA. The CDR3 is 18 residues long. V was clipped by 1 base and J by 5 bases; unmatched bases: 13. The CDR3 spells CASSLEAGGSLVDNEQFF. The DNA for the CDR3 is TGTGCCAGCAGCTTAGAGGCGGGGGGCTCCTTGGTCGACAATGAGCAGTTCTTC.

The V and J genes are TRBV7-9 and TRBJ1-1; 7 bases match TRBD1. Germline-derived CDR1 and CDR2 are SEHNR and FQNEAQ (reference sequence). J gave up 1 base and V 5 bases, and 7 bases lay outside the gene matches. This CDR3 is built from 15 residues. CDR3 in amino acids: CASSEQGTANTEAFF. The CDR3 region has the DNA TGTGCCAGCAGCGAGCAGGGGACAGCGAACACTGAAGCTTTCTTT.

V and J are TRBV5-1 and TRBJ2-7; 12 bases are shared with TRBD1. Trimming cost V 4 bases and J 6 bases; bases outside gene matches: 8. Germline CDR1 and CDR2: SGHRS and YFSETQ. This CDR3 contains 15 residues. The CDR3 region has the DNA TGCGCCAGCAGCGATACACCGGGACAGGGGGCCGAGCAGTACTTC. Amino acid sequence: CASSDTPGQGAEQYF.

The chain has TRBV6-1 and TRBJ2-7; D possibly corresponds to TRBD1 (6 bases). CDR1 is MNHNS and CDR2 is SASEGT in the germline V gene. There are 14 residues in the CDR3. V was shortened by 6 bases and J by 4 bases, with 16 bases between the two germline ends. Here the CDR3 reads CASSHRDPLYEQYF. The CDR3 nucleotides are TGTGCCAGCAGCCACAGGGATCCCCTTTACGAGCAGTACTTC.

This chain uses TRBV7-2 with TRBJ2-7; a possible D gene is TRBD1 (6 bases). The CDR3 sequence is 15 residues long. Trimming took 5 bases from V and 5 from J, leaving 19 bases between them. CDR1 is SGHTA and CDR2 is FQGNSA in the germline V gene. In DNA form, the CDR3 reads TGTGCCAGCAGCCAAGGGGGAATAGGGCAAGACGAGCAGTACTTC. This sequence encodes CASSQGGIGQDEQYF.

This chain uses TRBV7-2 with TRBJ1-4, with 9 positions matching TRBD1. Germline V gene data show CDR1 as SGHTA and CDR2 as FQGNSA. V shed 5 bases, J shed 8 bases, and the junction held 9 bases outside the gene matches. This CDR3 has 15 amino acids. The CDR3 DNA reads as TGTGCCAGCAGCCCCCAAGGACAGGGGTCAGAAAAACTGTTTTTT. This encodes CASSPQGQGSEKLFF.

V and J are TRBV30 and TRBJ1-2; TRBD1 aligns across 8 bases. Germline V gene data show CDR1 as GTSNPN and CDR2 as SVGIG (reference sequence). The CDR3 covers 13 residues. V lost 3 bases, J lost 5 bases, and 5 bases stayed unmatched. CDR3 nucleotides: TGTGCCTGGAGGGGACAGGAGGGATATGGCTACACCTTC. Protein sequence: CAWRGQEGYGYTF.

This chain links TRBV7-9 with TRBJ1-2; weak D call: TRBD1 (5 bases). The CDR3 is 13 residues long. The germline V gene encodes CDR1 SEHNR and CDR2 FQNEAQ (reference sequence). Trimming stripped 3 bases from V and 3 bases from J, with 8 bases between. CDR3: CASSFGGDYGYTF. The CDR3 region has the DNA TGTGCCAGCAGCTTCGGGGGGGACTATGGCTACACCTTC. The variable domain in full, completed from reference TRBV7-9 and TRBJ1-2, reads DTGVSQNPRHKITKRGQNVTFRCDPISEHNRLYWYRQTLGQGPEFLTYFQNEAQLEKSRLLSDRFSAERPKGSFSTLEIQRTEQGDSAMYLCASSFGGDYGYTFGSGTRLTVV.

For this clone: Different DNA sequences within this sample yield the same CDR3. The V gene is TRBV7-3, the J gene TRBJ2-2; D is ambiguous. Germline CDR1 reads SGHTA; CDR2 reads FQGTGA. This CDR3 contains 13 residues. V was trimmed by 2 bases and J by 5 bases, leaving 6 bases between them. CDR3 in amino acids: CASSLSLTGELFF. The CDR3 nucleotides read TGTGCCAGCAGCTTATCACTAACCGGGGAGCTGTTTTTT.

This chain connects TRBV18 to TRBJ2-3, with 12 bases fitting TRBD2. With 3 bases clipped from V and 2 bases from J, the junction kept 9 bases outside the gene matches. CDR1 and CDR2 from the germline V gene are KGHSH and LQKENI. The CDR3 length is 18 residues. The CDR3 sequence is CASSPTSGGRRATDTQYF. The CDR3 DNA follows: TGTGCCAGCTCACCTACTAGCGGGGGGAGGCGGGCCACAGATACGCAGTATTTT.

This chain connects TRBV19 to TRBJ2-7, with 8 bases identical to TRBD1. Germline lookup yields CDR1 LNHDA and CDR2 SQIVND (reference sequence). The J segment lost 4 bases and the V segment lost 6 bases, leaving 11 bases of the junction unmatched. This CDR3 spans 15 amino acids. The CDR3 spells CASRSGQGARYEQYF. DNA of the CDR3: TGTGCCAGTAGAAGCGGACAGGGAGCAAGGTACGAGCAGTACTTC.

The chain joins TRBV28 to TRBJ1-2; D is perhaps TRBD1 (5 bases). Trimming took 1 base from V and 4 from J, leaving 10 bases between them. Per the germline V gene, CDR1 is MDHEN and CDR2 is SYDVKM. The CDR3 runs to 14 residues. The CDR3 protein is CASSLSRQGYGYTF. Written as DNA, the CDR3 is TGTGCCAGCAGTTTATCTCGGCAGGGCTATGGCTACACCTTC.

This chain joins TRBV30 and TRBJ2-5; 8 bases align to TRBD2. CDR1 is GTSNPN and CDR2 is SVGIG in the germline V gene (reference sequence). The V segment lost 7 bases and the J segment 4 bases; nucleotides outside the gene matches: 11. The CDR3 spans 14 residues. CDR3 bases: TGTGCCTACATCTCCTGGACTAGCACAGAGACCCAGTACTTC. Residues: CAYISWTSTETQYF.

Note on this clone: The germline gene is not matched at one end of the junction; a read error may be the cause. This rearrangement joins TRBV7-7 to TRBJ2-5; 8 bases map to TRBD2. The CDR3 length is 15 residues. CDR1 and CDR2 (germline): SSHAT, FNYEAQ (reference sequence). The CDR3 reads CASSFAGTREETQYF. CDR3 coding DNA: TGTGCTAGCAGTTTTGCCGGGACTAGAGAAGAGACCCAGTACTTC.

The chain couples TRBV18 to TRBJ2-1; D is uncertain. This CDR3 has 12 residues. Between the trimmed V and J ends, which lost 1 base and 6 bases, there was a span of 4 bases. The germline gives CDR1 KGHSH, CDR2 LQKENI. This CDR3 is CASSPRSNEQFF. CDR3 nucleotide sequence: TGTGCCAGCTCACCACGGAGCAATGAGCAGTTCTTC.

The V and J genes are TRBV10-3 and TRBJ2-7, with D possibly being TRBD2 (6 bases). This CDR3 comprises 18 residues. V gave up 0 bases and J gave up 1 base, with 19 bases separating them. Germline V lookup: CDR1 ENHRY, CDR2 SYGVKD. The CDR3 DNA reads TGTGCCATCAGTGAGTCCAAAGGGTCTACCGGGGGTTCCTACGAGCAGTACTTC. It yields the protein CAISESKGSTGGSYEQYF.

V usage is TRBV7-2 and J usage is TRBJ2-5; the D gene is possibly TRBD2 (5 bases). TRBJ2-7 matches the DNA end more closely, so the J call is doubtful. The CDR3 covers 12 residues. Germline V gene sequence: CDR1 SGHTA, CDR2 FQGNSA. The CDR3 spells CASSSSRVEQYF. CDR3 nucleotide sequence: TGTGCCAGCAGCTCCTCGCGGGTCGAGCAGTACTTC.

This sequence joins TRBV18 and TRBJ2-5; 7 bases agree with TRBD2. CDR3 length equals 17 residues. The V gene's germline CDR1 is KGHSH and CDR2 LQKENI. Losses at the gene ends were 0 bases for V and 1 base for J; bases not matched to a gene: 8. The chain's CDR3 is CASSPPGASGLQETQYF. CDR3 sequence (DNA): TGTGCCAGCTCACCACCGGGAGCTAGCGGCCTCCAAGAGACCCAGTACTTC.

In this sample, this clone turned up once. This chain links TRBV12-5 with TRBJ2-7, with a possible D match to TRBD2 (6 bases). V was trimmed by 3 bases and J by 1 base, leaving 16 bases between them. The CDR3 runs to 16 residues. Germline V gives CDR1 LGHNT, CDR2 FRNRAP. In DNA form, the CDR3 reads TGTGCTAGTGGTTTACCCCGGGCGGGGAAATCCTACGAGCAGTACTTC. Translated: CASGLPRAGKSYEQYF.

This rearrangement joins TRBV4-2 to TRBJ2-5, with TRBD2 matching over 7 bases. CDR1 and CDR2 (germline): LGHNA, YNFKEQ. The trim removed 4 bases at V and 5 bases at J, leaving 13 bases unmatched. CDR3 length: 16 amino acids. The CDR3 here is CASSRESSRGGETQYF. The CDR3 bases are TGTGCCAGCAGCCGAGAGTCCTCAAGGGGAGGGGAGACCCAGTACTTC.

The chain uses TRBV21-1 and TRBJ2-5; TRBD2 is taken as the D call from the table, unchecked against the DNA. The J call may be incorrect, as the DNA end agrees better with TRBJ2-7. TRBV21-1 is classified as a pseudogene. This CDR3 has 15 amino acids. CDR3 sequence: CASSKEAGAPYEQYF. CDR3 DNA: TGTGCCAGCAGCAAAGAGGCGGGAGCGCCTTACGAGCAGTACTTC.

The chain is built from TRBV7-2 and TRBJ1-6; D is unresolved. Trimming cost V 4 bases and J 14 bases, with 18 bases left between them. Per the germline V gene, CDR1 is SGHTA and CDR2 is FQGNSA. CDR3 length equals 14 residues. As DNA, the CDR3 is TGTGCCAGCAGCTCCCGGTGGGAGGTGTCGGCCCTCCACTTT. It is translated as CASSSRWEVSALHF.